The next 16 T cell receptor beta chains were all read from a single sample in a study of regulatory T cells in long-lasting Graves disease. Regarding time point: newly diagnosed GD, antithyroid drugs for less than 3 months. The TCR library was made from RNA that had been extracted from PBMCs in TRIzol. In building TCR beta libraries, iRepertoire HTBI primers were used together with Arm-PCR of CDR3 regions. TCRdb itself ran the multiplex PCR reads through MiXCR, one entry per CDR3 protein. Here the sample spans 450,000 to 600,000 distinct CDR3 sequences, about 16% being singletons. A further study also used this sample, focusing on T cells in Graves' hyperthyroidism and ophthalmopathy.

The sample here was peripheral blood mononuclear cells (PBMCs), taken at new diagnosis, from a patient treated with antithyroid drugs. The receptors were gathered from a man aged 40-49 years with Graves disease.

This clonotype was counted many times. This chain connects TRBV12-3 or TRBV12-4 to TRBJ2-1, with unresolved D. V lost 5 bases, J lost 6 bases, and 17 bases lay in between. The CDR3 runs to 15 residues. CDR3 in amino acids: CASSPLTSKSNEQFF. CDR3 bases: TGTGCCAGCAGTCCGTTGACGTCAAAGTCCAATGAGCAGTTCTTC.

This clonotype has ten or more counts. The chain employs TRBV5-1 and TRBJ2-7; 8 bases agree with TRBD2. J was trimmed by 4 bases and V by 10 bases; bases with no gene match: 13. In germline, CDR1 is SGHRS, CDR2 YFSETQ. The CDR3 is made up of 14 amino acids. This chain's CDR3 is CAGKRGGPLYEQYF. The DNA of the CDR3 is TGCGCCGGAAAACGGGGGGGGCCGTTGTACGAGCAGTACTTC.

This clonotype was counted many times. The V gene is TRBV6-1, the J gene TRBJ1-1; 9 bases map to TRBD1. Germline CDR1 is MNHNS and CDR2 is SASEGT. This CDR3 contains 13 residues. V dropped 11 bases and J dropped 10; count of bases not matched to a gene: 14. CDR3 coding DNA: TGTGCCTCAACACCCACCCTACAGGGGGCAGCTTTCTTT. This translates into CASTPTLQGAAFF.

This clonotype was found many times. The rearrangement uses TRBV6-2 or TRBV6-3 and TRBJ2-1, with D perhaps matching TRBD1 or TRBD2 (6 bases each). Trimming left V 5 bases short and J 8 bases short, with 22 bases between. This CDR3 is built from 16 residues. Germline CDR1 reads MNHEY; CDR2 reads SVGEGT. The CDR3 DNA sequence: TGTGCCAGCAGTCTAAAGGGGGGCTACGGATGGGATGAGCAGTTCTTC. Encoded protein: CASSLKGGYGWDEQFF.

This clonotype was seen at least ten times. The chain uses TRBV27 and TRBJ2-7; 7 bases agree with TRBD2. From germline, CDR1 is MNHEY and CDR2 SMNVEV (reference sequence). J was trimmed by 1 base and V by 4 bases; bases with no gene match: 4. This CDR3 contains 14 residues. The CDR3 is CASSWGGGSYEQYF. DNA of the CDR3: TGTGCCAGCAGTTGGGGGGGAGGGTCCTACGAGCAGTACTTC.

J is TRBJ2-2 and V is TRBV3-1; 13 bases match TRBD2. J gave up 0 bases and V 5 bases, and 6 bases lay outside the gene matches. Looked up from germline, CDR1 is LGHDT and CDR2 is YNNKEL (reference sequence). The CDR3 has 18 residues. CDR3 protein: CASSYRTSGSANTGELFF. CDR3 sequence (DNA): TGTGCCAGCAGCTATAGGACTAGCGGGAGCGCGAACACCGGGGAGCTGTTTTTT.

About this clonotype: A read error is possible here, since a much larger clone lies one base away. The J gene is TRBJ2-7, the V gene TRBV11-2; either TRBD1 or TRBD2 may supply D (5 bases each). Germline V gene sequence: CDR1 SGHAT, CDR2 FQNNGV. The CDR3 covers 17 residues. Trimming removed 4 bases from V and 6 bases from J, with 25 bases in between. CDR3 coding DNA: TGTGCCAGCAGCTGCAGCAGGGAGACGCTGGGCGACTGCGAGCAGTACTTC. Translation gives CASSCSRETLGDCEQYF.

V usage is TRBV24-1 and J usage is TRBJ2-3, with D perhaps TRBD2 (5 bases). The length of the CDR3 is 18 residues. V was shortened by 0 bases and J by 2 bases, with 17 bases between the two germline ends. Germline CDR1 is KGHDR and CDR2 is SFDVKD. The CDR3 DNA follows: TGTGCCACCAGTGATTTGGTACGGGGAAAATACAACACAGATACGCAGTATTTT. The encoded protein is CATSDLVRGKYNTDTQYF.

This clonotype showed up just a few times. This chain uses TRBV15 with TRBJ2-6; D gene uncertain. V was shortened by 5 bases and J by 0 bases, with 8 bases between the two germline ends. Germline V lookup: CDR1 LNHNV, CDR2 YYDKDF (reference sequence). This CDR3 comprises 15 residues. CDR3 sequence reads: CATSLVLSGANVLTF. DNA for the CDR3: TGTGCCACCAGCTTGGTTCTCTCTGGGGCCAACGTCCTGACTTTC. The variable domain in full, completed from reference TRBV15 and TRBJ2-6, reads DAMVIQNPRYQVTQFGKPVTLSCSQTLNHNVMYWYQQKSSQAPKLLFHYYDKDFNNEADTPDNFQSRRPNTSFCFLDIRSPGLGDTAMYLCATSLVLSGANVLTFGAGSRLTVL.

This clonotype has ten or more counts. The V and J genes are TRBV29-1 and TRBJ2-3; 9 bases line up with TRBD1. Germline V lookup: CDR1 SQVTM, CDR2 ANQGSEA. This CDR3 has 15 residues. Unmatched junction bases numbered 4, after V lost 1 base and J lost 2 bases. Written as DNA, the CDR3 is TGCAGCGTTGAAGCGACAGGGGGAATCACAGATACGCAGTATTTT. Protein sequence: CSVEATGGITDTQYF.

The chain uses TRBV29-1 and TRBJ2-5; D uncertain. V lost 5 bases and J lost 1, with 8 bases in between. CDR1 is SQVTM and CDR2 is ANQGSEA in the germline V gene. The CDR3 contains 12 residues. This CDR3 reads CSVTPVQETQYF. In nucleotides, the CDR3 is TGCAGCGTTACCCCAGTCCAAGAGACCCAGTACTTC.

This clonotype came up a few times. The rearrangement links TRBV20-1 to TRBJ2-7, with TRBD1 matching 7 bases. The length of the CDR3 is 13 residues. V shed 3 bases, J shed 3 bases, and the junction held 5 bases outside the gene matches. Germline loops: CDR1 DFQATT, CDR2 SNEGSKA (reference sequence). Here the CDR3 DNA reads TGCAGTGCTAGTGATGACAGGGACTACGAGCAGTACTTC. This translates into CSASDDRDYEQYF.

In this sample, this clonotype turned up a few times. The chain is built from TRBV29-1 and TRBJ2-1; TRBD1 matches 8 bases. The CDR3 spans 18 residues. Germline V CDR1 and CDR2: SQVTM, ANQGSEA. The V gene end was trimmed by 6 bases and the J gene end by 5 bases; junction bases not matched to a gene: 21. The CDR3 sequence is CSVNQAGGRQITNNEQFF. The CDR3 nucleotides read TGCAGCGTAAATCAAGCAGGGGGCCGACAGATAACAAACAATGAGCAGTTCTTC.

This clonotype was found many times. The chain links TRBV5-5 to TRBJ2-7, with D possibly matching TRBD1 (6 bases). The CDR3 contains 13 residues. Trimming pared 4 bases from V and 6 bases from J, leaving 14 bases between. CDR1 is SGHKS and CDR2 is YYEKEE in the germline V gene (reference sequence). The CDR3 nucleotides read TGTGCCAGCAGCCTTGTGGACAGCTTCGAGCAGTACTTC. This encodes CASSLVDSFEQYF.

The chain has TRBV12-3 or TRBV12-4 and TRBJ2-2; tentatively, D is TRBD2 (6 bases). This CDR3 contains 15 residues. Trimming pared 5 bases from V and 3 bases from J, leaving 13 bases between. The CDR3 spells CASSTRWGDTGELFF. The CDR3 DNA follows: TGTGCCAGCAGTACTCGGTGGGGGGACACCGGGGAGCTGTTTTTT.

This clonotype appeared many times. The chain carries TRBV28 and TRBJ1-5; tentatively, D is TRBD1 (6 bases). Germline V CDR1 and CDR2: MDHEN, SYDVKM. The CDR3 runs to 15 residues. The V gene lost 6 bases and the J gene lost 2 bases, with 14 bases spanning the gap. For the CDR3, the DNA is TGTGCCAGCAGCCCCAGGGGAGCGGGCAATCAGCCCCAGCATTTT. Translation: CASSPRGAGNQPQHF.